Below, one TCR beta chain is given with its context. Its antigen is undetermined. J lost 6 bases, V lost 6 bases, and 7 bases had no gene match. Germline values: CDR1 MNHEY, CDR2 SVGAGI. This CDR3 region has 13 residues. Some clones are missing from TCRdb's copy, which holds only in-frame ones; the method was immunoSEQ multiplex PCR. There are tens of thousands of clones in the sample; around four fifths occur only once, and approximately 4.1% lies in the top ten. Time point: week 35, safety follow-up. Every vaccination contained 300 ug of the mutant IDH1 20-mer peptide and was paired with topical imiquimod. Across weeks 1, 3, 5, 7, 11, 15, 19 and 23, patients received a vaccination each time, eight in all. This sample was taken from a study of a mutant IDH1 vaccine in newly diagnosed glioma. Study-wide background: Vaccines were begun 4-6 weeks after radiotherapy alone, or with temozolomide cycles. V12 came at week 35, V13 at week 47.

Study-level points and caveats: No link was apparently found between pseudoprogression and changes in top peripheral T cell clonotypes.

The specimen comprised PBMCs, sampled from a glioma patient whose treatment included an IDH1 peptide vaccine. The rearrangement joins TRBV6-5 to TRBJ1-2; 7 bases match TRBD1. This TCR was sampled from a man aged 25-45 years with glioma. Written as DNA, the CDR3 is TGTGCCAGCAGCTTGTACAGGGGCGATGGCTACACCTTC. Its translation: CASSLYRGDGYTF.